Given below is one TCR beta chain in context. This clonotype has only a few counts. Its antigen is unknown. Per-nucleotide qualities are absent, and no much larger clonotype sits a single base away. Ficoll-Paque density gradient centrifugation was the method used to isolate PBMCs. These data are taken from a study of T-cell memory formation after mild COVID-19 (dated by TCRdb to the early 2020s). With regard to the full study: TCR sequence clusters from the two donors were found to be largely donor specific. Longitudinal TCRalpha and TCRbeta repertoire sequencing tracked T-cell clones expanding and contracting after mild COVID-19 in a couple of donors. The cohort comprised two young, previously healthy adult volunteers, one female and one male.

What the study reported, not specific to this receptor: The detection of some responding clones in pre-infection memory suggests that pre-existing cross-reactive memory T cells joined the SARS-CoV-2 response. Contracting CD4+ clones appeared mostly in the CM and EM memory subsets, whereas CD8+ clones were enriched in EMRA. SARS-CoV-2 specificity was not confirmed for the second-wave clones peaking on day 37. Clones that contracted from day 15 to 85 showed balanced CD4/CD8 phenotypes, whereas a second wave of clones that expanded from day 15 to 37 leaned towards CD4+. The study included only a couple of mild cases, and larger cohorts that include severe cases with pre-infection samples were judged to be necessary.

From the cysteine through the phenylalanine, the CDR3 covers 19 amino acids. Only CDR3 DNA remains: 57 bases, in frame from the first base. The junction shows trimming of 5 bases on V and 2 bases on J, and the gene matches do not reach 15 bases of it. For CDR1 and CDR2, the germline V gene lists SGHTA and FQGNSA. Sequencing instrument: Illumina NovaSeq 6000. TCRalpha and TCRbeta cDNA libraries were built by 5'RACE with constant-segment primers, adding sample barcodes and unique molecular identifiers. Trizol reagent was used to extract RNA from every sample. Amplification of the libraries took two PCR steps, and the second step added a second sample barcode plus Illumina TruSeq adapters. Libraries were sequenced on an Illumina NovaSeq with 2 x 150 bp paired-end reads. As for how the authors treated the data: With migec v1.2.7, reads were demultiplexed and then collapsed into UMI-guided consensus sequences. Using mixcr v2.1.11, the UMI consensuses were aligned to TRA and TRB V and J templates and assembled into clonotypes. Expanded or contracted clonotypes were those called significant by both edgeR and NoisET, with noise models trained on biological replicates. For edgeR calls, the cutoffs were a false discovery rate-adjusted p below 0.01 and a log2 fold-change threshold of 1. As an exploratory analysis of dynamics, PCA with hierarchical clustering was applied to max-normalized trajectories of the 1000 most abundant clonotypes. Separately sequenced CD4+ and CD8+ repertoires were used to assign the CD4 or CD8 phenotype of responding clones. TCRdb passed the public sequencing reads through fastp at Q25 and MiXCR, retaining productive beta sequences. CDR3 protein duplicates are merged, each entry listing the most common genes and DNA. These V and J calls are TCRdb output, not the study's own analysis. For this sample there are 300,000 to 400,000 distinct CDR3 sequences; roughly 15% appear just once. The top ten clones comprise about 20% of the sample.

The sample consisted of PBMCs or a T cell subset sorted from them (not recorded which). The receptor chain draws on TRBV7-2 and TRBJ2-3; TRBD2 agrees with 11 junctional bases. This clonotype was sampled from a young man who had mild COVID-19 (a few samples of this study predate the infection). The sample titles of this study are shuffled in the database, so cell type and time point are left out; the donor was told from shared clones. This receptor has the CDR3 CASSPGWASGGSFTDTQYF. Read as DNA, the sequence is TGTGCCAGCAGCCCCGGGTGGGCTAGCGGGGGGTCCTTCACAGATACGCAGTATTTT. Joined to the reference TRBV7-2 and TRBJ2-3 proteins, this CDR3 gives the full variable domain: GAGVSQSPSNKVTEKGKDVELRCDPISGHTALYWYRQSLGQGLEFLIYFQGNSAPDKSGLPSDRFSAERTGGSVSTLTIQRTQQEDSAVYLCASSPGWASGGSFTDTQYFGPGTRLTVL.